This TCR beta chain originates from a study of blood T cell repertoires in COVID-19. Clones were read by immunoSEQ multiplex PCR, and TCRdb kept only the in-frame ones, dropping some. This repertoire shows about 160,000 clones, over 65% found once; its top ten account for about 4.6%. The trim removed 6 bases at V and 4 bases at J, leaving 7 bases unmatched. The CDR3 covers 13 residues. CDR1 SQVTM and CDR2 ANQGSEA come from the germline V gene. The specimen was PBMCs or T cells enriched from blood (not recorded which). The clonotype comes from a woman aged 50 to 60 who had recovered from COVID-19. The chain has TRBV29-1 and TRBJ1-2; 8 bases are a match to TRBD1. DNA for the CDR3: TGCAGCGTCCAGGGGGCGACGGGCTATGGCTACACCTTC. It specifies CSVQGATGYGYTF.